The 27 T cell receptor beta chains below come from one sample, sequenced in a study of blood T cell repertoires in COVID-19. Data came from immunoSEQ multiplex PCR; TCRdb stores just in-frame clones and leaves some out. Among roughly 40,000 clones listed, around 76% were seen once. Sequencing input: peripheral blood. The receptors shown here come from a man between 70 and 80 years old with active or convalescent COVID-19.

The rearrangement uses TRBV6-5 and TRBJ1-2, with 10 positions matching TRBD1. J lost 7 bases, V lost 4 bases, and 6 bases had no gene match. Germline V gene sequence: CDR1 MNHEY, CDR2 SVGAGI. This CDR3 comprises 14 residues. This CDR3 is CASSSPGQGIGYTF. Here the CDR3 DNA reads TGTGCCAGCAGTTCACCGGGACAGGGGATTGGCTACACCTTC.

Note on this clone: Mismatch with germline at one junction end may stem from a read error. The chain couples TRBV5-4 to TRBJ1-2; 10 positions match TRBD1. CDR1 is SGHNT and CDR2 is YYREEE in the germline V gene (reference sequence). This CDR3 has 14 amino acids. The CDR3 spells CACSQTGGAYGYTF. The CDR3 coding sequence is TGTGCCTGCAGTCAGACAGGGGGCGCCTATGGCTACACCTTC.

This chain uses TRBV30 with TRBJ1-2, with TRBD1 matching over 8 bases. Germline lookup yields CDR1 GTSNPN and CDR2 SVGIG (reference sequence). The ends lost 3 bases at V and 4 bases at J; junction bases unmatched: 13. The CDR3 length is 16 residues. The DNA for the CDR3 is TGTGCCTGGAGCGCGGCCGGGGGACAGGCGTTCTATGGCTACACCTTC. This gives the protein CAWSAAGGQAFYGYTF.

The chain uses TRBV5-1 and TRBJ1-2; D remains ambiguous. The germline V and J ends were trimmed by 1 base and 6 bases, with 7 bases remaining between them. The CDR3 sequence is 12 residues long. CDR1 is SGHRS, CDR2 YFSETQ, per germline. The CDR3 sequence: CASSLTNHGYTF. In nucleotides, the CDR3 is TGCGCCAGCAGCTTGACTAATCATGGCTACACCTTC.

CDR3 in DNA: TGTGCCAGCAGTTTAGCAGGGAAGGGCAATCAGCCCCAGCATTTT. Its protein is CASSLAGKGNQPQHF. V is TRBV28 and J is TRBJ1-5; D is possibly TRBD1 (5 bases). The V and J ends lost 2 bases and 2 bases respectively, with 10 bases between them. Germline lookup yields CDR1 MDHEN and CDR2 SYDVKM. CDR3 length equals 15 residues. The whole variable domain, remainder taken from reference TRBV28 and TRBJ1-5, is DVKVTQSSRYLVKRTGEKVFLECVQDMDHENMFWYRQDPGLGLRLIYFSYDVKMKEKGDIPEGYSVSREKKERFSLILESASTNQTSMYLCASSLAGKGNQPQHFGDGTRLSIL.

The rearrangement uses TRBV4-1 and TRBJ2-7, with TRBD2 identical over 7 bases. Germline V gene lookup returns CDR1 MGHRA and CDR2 YSYEKL. The CDR3 length is 15 residues. J was trimmed by 4 bases and V by 1 base; bases with no gene match: 7. The CDR3 loop reads CASSQGEGNRYEQYF. The CDR3, as DNA: TGCGCCAGCAGCCAAGGGGAGGGGAATCGGTACGAGCAGTACTTC.

This clone was counted only a few times. V gene TRBV6-4 combines with J gene TRBJ1-1, with no clear D. This CDR3 is 20 amino acids long. Germline-derived CDR1 and CDR2 are MRHNA and SNTAGT. V was trimmed by 5 bases and J by 1 base, leaving 29 bases between them. CDR3 residues: CASSLRERIMIGEENTEAFF. The CDR3, as DNA: TGTGCCAGCAGTCTGCGGGAGAGGATCATGATTGGTGAAGAGAACACTGAAGCTTTCTTT.

This clone has just a few counts. The chain recombines TRBV6-1 with TRBJ2-7; no reliable D call. Trimming removed 3 bases from V and 4 bases from J, with 13 bases in between. Germline V gene data show CDR1 as MNHNS and CDR2 as SASEGT. The CDR3 loop spans 14 amino acids. DNA for the CDR3: TGTGCCAGCAGTGACCCGCGCCCCCCGTACGAGCAGTACTTC. Residues: CASSDPRPPYEQYF.

The V call is TRBV6-5, the J call TRBJ1-2; no definite D call. Germline V lookup: CDR1 MNHEY, CDR2 SVGAGI. The CDR3 runs to 11 residues. The V end lost 6 bases, the J end lost 7 bases, and 9 bases lay between the germline ends. The CDR3 coding sequence is TGTGCCAGCAGGGGCGAAGTTGGCTACACCTTC. Translated: CASRGEVGYTF.

There are a few counts of this clone. This sequence joins TRBV9 and TRBJ2-1; 8 positions match TRBD1. V lost 0 bases and J lost 8; bases outside the gene matches: 7. The CDR3 is 15 amino acids. Germline V gene sequence: CDR1 SGDLS, CDR2 YYNGEE. This chain's CDR3 is CASSVGGDRGYEQFF. Written as DNA, the CDR3 is TGTGCCAGCAGCGTAGGGGGTGACAGGGGCTATGAGCAGTTCTTC.

This clone appeared a few times. The chain uses TRBV7-8 and TRBJ1-1, with a weak D call TRBD1 (6 bases). Germline assignment: CDR1 SGHVS and CDR2 FQNEAQ. The CDR3 loop spans 14 amino acids. Trimming removed 5 bases from V and 0 bases from J, with 10 bases in between. The chain's CDR3 is CASSLRGVNTEAFF. For the CDR3, the DNA is TGTGCCAGCAGCCTCAGGGGCGTGAACACTGAAGCTTTCTTT. Full variable domain (outside the CDR3, taken from reference TRBV7-8 and TRBJ1-1): GAGVSQSPRYKVAKRGQDVALRCDPISGHVSLFWYQQALGQGPEFLTYFQNEAQLDKSGLPSDRFFAERPEGSVSTLKIQRTQQEDSAVYLCASSLRGVNTEAFFGQGTRLTVV.

The gene calls are TRBV6-6 and TRBJ1-5, with D perhaps matching TRBD1 (5 bases). Germline values: CDR1 MNHNY, CDR2 SVGAGI (reference sequence). The CDR3 totals 15 residues. Trimming pared 0 bases from V and 5 bases from J, leaving 11 bases between. CDR3 residues: CASSYSRQGDQPQHF. The CDR3 DNA reads as TGTGCCAGCAGTTACTCGAGGCAGGGCGATCAGCCCCAGCATTTT.

This clone was seen just once. This chain links TRBV6-5 with TRBJ2-7; no clear D. Trimming cost V 10 bases and J 3 bases, with 13 bases left between them. CDR3 length: 12 residues. Germline loops: CDR1 MNHEY, CDR2 SVGAGI. Here the CDR3 DNA reads TGTGCCACCCCCGGGTCCCTCTACGAGCAGTACTTC. This gives the protein CATPGSLYEQYF.

This clone was detected once. The genes are TRBV19 and TRBJ2-3; D possibly corresponds to TRBD2 (6 bases). This CDR3 is 13 amino acids long. Germline values: CDR1 LNHDA, CDR2 SQIVND (reference sequence). Trimming stripped 7 bases from V and 4 bases from J, with 12 bases between. CDR3 in DNA: TGTGCCAGTACGGTGGGAGGCGCAGATACGCAGTATTTT. Its translation is CASTVGGADTQYF.

J is TRBJ2-6 and V is TRBV10-3; D remains ambiguous. Deletions cut 9 bases from V and 0 bases from J, with 6 bases between. The CDR3 length is 13 residues. In germline, CDR1 is ENHRY, CDR2 SYGVKD. The CDR3 reads CAIGLSGANVLTF. In DNA form, the CDR3 reads TGTGCCATTGGCCTCTCTGGGGCCAACGTCCTGACTTTC.

The V call is TRBV6-1, the J call TRBJ1-4, with 9 bases that match TRBD1. CDR3 size: 17 residues. J was trimmed by 5 bases and V by 4 bases; bases with no gene match: 11. Per the germline V gene, CDR1 is MNHNS and CDR2 is SASEGT. CDR3 nucleotide sequence: TGTGCCAGCAGTGGGCTACCCTGGACAGGGGAAAATGAAAAACTGTTTTTT. Translating it yields CASSGLPWTGENEKLFF.

The V call is TRBV28, the J call TRBJ2-1, with TRBD2 matching over 8 bases. V was pared by 4 bases and J by 6 bases, with 11 bases of the junction left unmatched. The CDR3 contains 16 residues. CDR1 and CDR2 from the germline V gene are MDHEN and SYDVKM. The CDR3 loop is CASSSSGVAGPNEQFF. The CDR3, as DNA: TGTGCCAGCAGTTCTTCCGGGGTAGCGGGGCCCAATGAGCAGTTCTTC.

This clone was recorded a few times. J is TRBJ1-5 and V is TRBV19; D remains ambiguous. V lost 5 bases, J lost 6 bases, and 8 bases lay in between. CDR3 length equals 12 residues. Per the germline V gene, CDR1 is LNHDA and CDR2 is SQIVND (reference sequence). The DNA of the CDR3 is TGTGCCAGTAGTTCGGACTCTCAGCCCCAGCATTTT. Protein product: CASSSDSQPQHF. The variable domain in full, completed from reference TRBV19 and TRBJ1-5, reads DGGITQSPKYLFRKEGQNVTLSCEQNLNHDAMYWYRQDPGQGLRLIYYSQIVNDFQKGDIAEGYSVSREKKESFPLTVTSAQKNPTAFYLCASSSDSQPQHFGDGTRLSIL.

The chain couples TRBV5-5 to TRBJ1-4; 7 nucleotides line up with TRBD1. Per the germline V gene, CDR1 is SGHKS and CDR2 is YYEKEE (reference sequence). V lost 5 bases, J lost 8 bases, and 15 bases stayed unmatched. This CDR3 comprises 16 residues. CDR3 residues: CASRSTTGSAQEKLFF. The CDR3 DNA is TGTGCCAGCAGGTCCACGACAGGGTCTGCGCAGGAAAAACTGTTTTTT.

V is TRBV7-9 and J is TRBJ2-7; possibly TRBD2 for D (6 bases). Trimming shortened V by 6 bases and J by 5 bases, and 20 bases separated the two germline ends. This CDR3 region has 15 residues. CDR1 SEHNR and CDR2 FQNEAQ come from the germline V gene (reference sequence). As DNA, the CDR3 is TGTGCCAGCAGTCGTTACCAGGGAGGCCGCAACGAGCAGTACTTC. This translates into CASSRYQGGRNEQYF.

This clone was detected only once. The chain joins TRBV6-6 to TRBJ2-2; 8 bases fit TRBD2. Germline trimming cut 5 bases from V and 7 bases from J; bases unmatched to any gene: 12. The CDR3 length is 16 residues. The germline V gene has CDR1 MNHNY and CDR2 SVGAGI (reference sequence). In DNA, the CDR3 is TGTGCCAGCAGTAATCCGGGACTAGTCGCTGACGGGGAGCTGTTTTTT. The encoded protein is CASSNPGLVADGELFF.

The chain is built from TRBV5-1 and TRBJ2-7, with a tentative D call TRBD1 (6 bases). CDR1 and CDR2 from the germline V gene are SGHRS and YFSETQ. V was shortened by 0 bases and J by 9 bases, with 16 bases between the two germline ends. This CDR3 spans 14 amino acids. CDR3 sequence reads: CASSLAPGQTLQYF. Written as DNA, the CDR3 is TGCGCCAGCAGCTTGGCCCCGGGACAAACTTTGCAGTACTTC.

The chain couples TRBV5-1 to TRBJ1-6; TRBD1 is a possible D gene (6 bases). With 0 bases removed from V and 5 bases from J, the gap between germline ends came to 12 bases. The CDR3 length is 16 residues. The germline V gene has CDR1 SGHRS and CDR2 YFSETQ. CDR3 in DNA: TGCGCCAGCAGCTTGGCCGGACAGATCAATAATTCACCCCTCCACTTT. It encodes CASSLAGQINNSPLHF.

The chain recombines TRBV2 with TRBJ2-3, with D tentatively TRBD1 (6 bases). This CDR3 is built from 13 residues. Trimming shortened V by 6 bases and J by 6 bases, and 13 bases separated the two germline ends. The germline gives CDR1 SNHLY, CDR2 FYNNEI. Written as DNA, the CDR3 is TGTGCCAGCAGCAAGGGGGATGGGGATACGCAGTATTTT. Translation gives CASSKGDGDTQYF.

J is TRBJ2-7 and V is TRBV7-4, with 8 bases fitting TRBD2. Germline lookup yields CDR1 SGHVT and CDR2 SQSDAQ. The CDR3 has 11 residues. V was pared by 5 bases and J by 9 bases, with 3 bases of the junction left unmatched. The CDR3 bases are TGTGCCAGCAGCCCCGGGAGGGGGCAGTACTTC. Protein sequence: CASSPGRGQYF.

V is TRBV19 and J is TRBJ2-1; D remains ambiguous. The V end lost 5 bases, the J end lost 8 bases, and 16 bases lay between the germline ends. The CDR3 sequence is 14 residues long. Germline CDR1 reads LNHDA; CDR2 reads SQIVND (reference sequence). The CDR3 sequence: CASSLPVGYDEQFF. The CDR3 DNA reads as TGTGCCAGTAGTCTGCCAGTCGGGTACGATGAGCAGTTCTTC.

The chain is built from TRBV20-1 and TRBJ1-5; no clear D gene. Germline-derived CDR1 and CDR2 are DFQATT and SNEGSKA (reference sequence). The V end was cut by 3 bases, the J end by 13 bases, with 25 bases between. The CDR3 consists of 15 residues. CDR3: CSASGPGVSPNGQHF. The CDR3 DNA is TGCAGTGCTAGTGGCCCCGGGGTATCCCCCAACGGGCAGCATTTT.